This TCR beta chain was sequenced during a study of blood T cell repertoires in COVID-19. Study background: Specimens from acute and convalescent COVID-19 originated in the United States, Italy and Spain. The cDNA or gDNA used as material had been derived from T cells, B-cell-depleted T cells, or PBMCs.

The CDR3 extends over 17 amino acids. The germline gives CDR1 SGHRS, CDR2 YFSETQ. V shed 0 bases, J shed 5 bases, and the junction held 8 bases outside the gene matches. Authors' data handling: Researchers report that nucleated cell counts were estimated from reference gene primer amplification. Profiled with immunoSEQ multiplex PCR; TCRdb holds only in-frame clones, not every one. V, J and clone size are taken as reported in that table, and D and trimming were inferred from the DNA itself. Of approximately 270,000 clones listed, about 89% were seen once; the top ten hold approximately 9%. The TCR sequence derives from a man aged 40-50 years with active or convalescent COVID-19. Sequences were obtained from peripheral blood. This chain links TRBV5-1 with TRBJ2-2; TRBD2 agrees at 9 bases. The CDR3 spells CASSLEAAGGLTGELFF. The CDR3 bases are TGCGCCAGCAGCTTGGAGGCGGCGGGAGGGCTGACCGGGGAGCTGTTTTTT. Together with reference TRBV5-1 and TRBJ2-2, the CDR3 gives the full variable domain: KAGVTQTPRYLIKTRGQQVTLSCSPISGHRSVSWYQQTPGQGLQFLFEYFSETQRNKGNFPGRFSGRQFSNSRSEMNVSTLELGDSALYLCASSLEAAGGLTGELFFGEGSRLTVL.